The 2 T cell receptor beta chains below come from one sample, sequenced in a study of blood T cell repertoires in COVID-19. TCRdb's table, derived via immunoSEQ multiplex PCR, lists solely in-frame clones and lacks some. Among a few hundred thousand clones listed, about 91% were seen once. The sample taken for sequencing was peripheral blood. These receptors were obtained from a woman in her 40s who had recovered from COVID-19.

This CDR3 reads CASSLAGTNTGELFF. CDR3 nucleotides: TGTGCCAGCAGCTTAGCCGGTACCAACACCGGGGAGCTGTTTTTT. The rearrangement links TRBV11-3 to TRBJ2-2; no reliable D call. CDR1 SGHNT and CDR2 YENEEA come from the germline V gene. V lost 1 base and J 2 bases, leaving 8 bases between the germline ends. The CDR3 spans 15 residues.

V and J are TRBV5-4 and TRBJ1-2; 8 bases agree with TRBD1. The CDR3 spans 15 residues. The ends lost 5 bases at V and 7 bases at J; junction bases unmatched: 13. Germline V gene data show CDR1 as SGHNT and CDR2 as YYREEE (reference sequence). CDR3 residues: CASSSPMRTGSGYTF. The CDR3 nucleotides are TGTGCCAGCAGTTCGCCTATGCGGACAGGGTCTGGCTACACCTTC.